These 2 T cell receptor beta chains share one sample of origin, sequenced in a study of T cells in localized non-small cell lung cancer. Measured with immunoSEQ multiplex PCR; TCRdb has only the in-frame clones, and not every one. The data show about 53,000 clones, around four fifths seen once. The source was peripheral blood mononuclear cells, collected before any cancer treatment. Source of these receptors: a man between 40 and 70 years old with stage III lung adenocarcinoma.

This clone is large within its sample. This chain links TRBV5-4 with TRBJ1-1; the D gene is possibly TRBD1 (5 bases). Germline CDR1 is SGHNT and CDR2 is YYREEE (reference sequence). CDR3 length: 12 amino acids. The V gene lost 7 bases and the J gene lost 6 bases, with 13 bases spanning the gap. The CDR3 here is CASRGMAAEAFF. CDR3 nucleotide sequence: TGTGCCAGCCGGGGGATGGCCGCTGAAGCTTTCTTT.

The chain combines TRBV10-2 with TRBJ2-7; TRBD1 aligns across 8 bases. Losses at the gene ends were 4 bases for V and 6 bases for J; bases not matched to a gene: 5. Germline V gene sequence: CDR1 WSHSY, CDR2 SAAADI. CDR3 size: 13 residues. As DNA, the CDR3 is TGCGCCAGCAGTGTGGCAGGGGGCATCGAGCAGTACTTC. Its translation: CASSVAGGIEQYF.